The 5 T cell receptor beta chains reported below all come from one sample, sequenced in a study of blood T cell repertoires in COVID-19. The table came from immunoSEQ multiplex PCR; TCRdb's copy has only in-frame clones and leaves some out. In the table there are over 200,000 clones, approximately 87% of which are singletons. The sequenced sample consisted of PBMCs or T cells enriched from blood (not recorded which). Receptor source: a woman aged 45-65 years in a cohort exposed to, infected with or recovered from COVID-19 (not recorded which).

On this clone: At one end, the junction sequence differs from germline, possibly due to a read error. The genes are TRBV5-5 and TRBJ2-1, with D perhaps TRBD2 (5 bases). The germline CDR1 and CDR2 sequences are SGHKS and YYEKEE (reference sequence). CDR3 length: 16 residues. The CDR3 loop reads CASSHPPTTGYSEQFF. The DNA of the CDR3 is TGTGCCAGCAGCCATCCCCCCACTACGGGGTACAGTGAGCAGTTCTTC.

V usage is TRBV7-8 and J usage is TRBJ1-5; a weak D match, TRBD1 (5 bases). Trimming removed 0 bases at V and 6 bases at J, with 15 bases between. CDR1 and CDR2 from the germline V gene are SGHVS and FQNEAQ. The length of the CDR3 is 16 residues. Here the CDR3 DNA reads TGTGCCAGCAGCTTAGCGCGACAGCCGCTTGGTCAGCCCCAGCATTTT. Residues: CASSLARQPLGQPQHF.

The V gene is TRBV3-1 (or the pseudogene TRBV3-2), the J gene TRBJ1-1, with TRBD1 identical over 7 bases. V shed 1 base and J 11 bases; nucleotides not matched to a gene: 7. The CDR3 length is 13 residues. The V gene's germline CDR1 is LGHDT and CDR2 YNNKEL (reference sequence). CDR3: CASSQAQGGSAFF. CDR3 DNA: TGTGCCAGCAGCCAAGCTCAGGGGGGCTCGGCTTTCTTT.

This chain links TRBV10-3 with TRBJ2-3, with D tentatively TRBD2 (7 bases). The CDR3 contains 15 residues. V lost 3 bases, J lost 4 bases, and 14 bases lay in between. The germline gives CDR1 ENHRY, CDR2 SYGVKD. CDR3 protein: CAISDSRGGADTQYF. The CDR3 DNA reads TGTGCCATCAGTGATTCGAGGGGGGGCGCAGATACGCAGTATTTT.

This clone was picked up a small number of times. The rearrangement joins TRBV19 to TRBJ1-2; the match to TRBD1 covers 8 bases. Germline V gives CDR1 LNHDA, CDR2 SQIVND (reference sequence). J was trimmed by 3 bases and V by 9 bases; bases with no gene match: 6. The CDR3 sequence is 13 residues long. DNA of the CDR3: TGTGCCAGCCTCAGGGGGCCGGACTATGGCTACACCTTC. It encodes CASLRGPDYGYTF.